This record concerns one T cell receptor (beta chain) sequence. Antigen: not known. This sample is part of a study of Graves' ophthalmopathy and Graves' hyperthyroidism. This CDR3 region has 14 residues. Germline V gene sequence: CDR1 SGDLS, CDR2 YYNGEE. V dropped 5 bases and J dropped 4; count of bases not matched to a gene: 8. Orbital computed tomography and thyroid ultrasound, along with TRAb, serum thyroxine and clinical symptoms, underpinned diagnosis. Beta-chain TCR CDR3 regions were amplified from RNA transcripts. First-round RT-PCR used HTBI primers; second-round multiplex PCR followed. One entry per CDR3 protein, called by TCRdb with MiXCR from the multiplex PCR reads. The sample includes about 640,000 distinct CDR3 sequences, about 40% of them seen just once. Notes on the study in general: Among thyroid clonotypes expanded above 0.001 frequency, most also appeared in blood. Progression of ophthalmopathy was predicted by the model with 70% to 71% sensitivity and around 72% specificity.

The sample comprised peripheral blood. The clonotype comes from an adult man with Graves' ophthalmopathy. This chain connects TRBV9 to TRBJ1-2; 7 positions agree with TRBD1. CDR3 bases: TGTGCCAGCAGTTATGGGGGACAGATCTATGGCTACACCTTC. It yields the protein CASSYGGQIYGYTF.